These T cell receptor beta chains were read from a single sample in a study of post-analysis software for immune sequencing data. One entry per CDR3 protein, called by TCRdb with MiXCR from the PCR reads. Here the sample spans approximately 660,000 distinct CDR3 sequences, 59% being singletons. What was sequenced was blood. The receptors were sampled from a girl aged 2 to 9 with multiple sclerosis. Both conserved end residues are part of each CDR3. Fields, in order: J gene, CDR3 length, D gene, clone size, V gene, CDR3 DNA, CDR3 protein. The D gene is left open where the match is weak. A row's size may be missing; if present it is once, few, many or a size class.

TRBJ2-3,15,.,.,TRBV7-2,TGTGCCAGCAGCTTAGTTAATAGCGTTACAGATACGCAGTATTTT,CASSLVNSVTDTQYF
TRBJ2-6,15,.,.,TRBV5-1,TGCGCCAGCAGCAAGGACAGCTCTGGGGCCAACGTCCTGACTTTC,CASSKDSSGANVLTF
TRBJ2-7,13,TRBD1,few,TRBV12-3/TRBV12-4,TGTGCCAGCAGTTTATTAGGACAGGGGTCGGAGTACTTC,CASSLLGQGSEYF
TRBJ2-1,12,.,.,TRBV20-1,TGCAGTGCTCAGGGGAGAGAACTAGGGCAGTTCTTC,CSAQGRELGQFF
TRBJ2-3,14,.,few,TRBV12-3/TRBV12-4,TGTGCCAGCAGTTTTTTGGCGGGGAGAGATACGCAGTATTTT,CASSFLAGRDTQYF
TRBJ2-7,13,.,.,TRBV6-5,TGTGCCAGCAGACTTTCCTTCCCCCACGAGCAGTACTTC,CASRLSFPHEQYF
TRBJ2-1,16,TRBD1,once,TRBV24-1,TGTGCCACCAGTGATGGGACAGGTGGGGGGTACAATGAGCGGTTCTTC,CATSDGTGGGYNERFF
TRBJ2-3,14,.,.,TRBV7-2,TGTGCTAGTCTAATACAGGGTTCTACAGATACGCAGTATTTT,CASLIQGSTDTQYF
TRBJ2-7,13,.,once,TRBV29-1,TGCAGCCTACACTCACTGGAGGATTCCGAGCAGTACTTC,CSLHSLEDSEQYF
TRBJ1-4,15,TRBD1,.,TRBV12-3/TRBV12-4,TGTGCCAGCAGTTTAGCGATCAGGGGGCGAGAAAAACTGTTTTTT,CASSLAIRGREKLFF
TRBJ2-1,17,TRBD2,.,TRBV20-1,TGCAGTGCTAGAGATCAAGCGGGGGATAGCTCCTACAATGAGCAGTTCTTC,CSARDQAGDSSYNEQFF
TRBJ2-7,15,TRBD2,.,TRBV3-1,TGTGCCAGCAGCCCCGGGGCTAGCGGGACCTACGAGCAGTACTTC,CASSPGASGTYEQYF
TRBJ1-2,13,TRBD1,.,TRBV5-1,TGCGCCAGCAGCTTCACAGGGGGCGAGGGCTACACCTTC,CASSFTGGEGYTF
TRBJ2-5,14,.,.,TRBV7-9,TGTGCCAGCAGCAGGGGGTCCGGGGGGGAGACCCAGTACTTC,CASSRGSGGETQYF
TRBJ2-1,15,TRBD1,once,TRBV10-3,TGTGCCATCAGTGGAACAGGGGAAGGTAGCAATGAGCAGTTCTTC,CAISGTGEGSNEQFF
TRBJ2-5,13,.,once,TRBV11-2,TGTGCCAGCAGCTTTCTCCAAGTTGAGACCCAGTACTTC,CASSFLQVETQYF
TRBJ2-7,14,TRBD2,.,TRBV7-2,TGTGCCAGCAGCCCAGGACTAGGAACCTACGAGCAGTACTTC,CASSPGLGTYEQYF
TRBJ2-1,14,.,.,TRBV29-1,TGCAGCGTTGAAGAAGGGACTGGCGGCAATGAGCAGTTCTTC,CSVEEGTGGNEQFF
TRBJ1-1,11,.,once,TRBV10-3,TGTGCCATCGGGGGAAGTACTGAAGCTTTCTTT,CAIGGSTEAFF
TRBJ2-7,14,.,.,TRBV5-1,TGCGCCAGCAGCCGGTCCGGACAATCCTACGAGCAGTACTTC,CASSRSGQSYEQYF
TRBJ2-7,13,TRBD2,.,TRBV30,TGTGCCTGGAGTGTACTAGCGGGAGGGCCCCCGTACTTC,CAWSVLAGGPPYF
TRBJ2-7,15,.,.,TRBV3-1,TGTGCCAGCAGCCAACCCCGCGGGCTGACCTACGAGCAGTACTTC,CASSQPRGLTYEQYF
TRBJ2-5,12,.,few,TRBV20-1,TGCAGTGCTGGGCCCATTGAAGAGACCCAGTACTTC,CSAGPIEETQYF
TRBJ2-1,15,.,.,TRBV18,TGTGCCAGCCCACCCTTTGGGGGAACGGACAATGAGCAGTTCTTC,CASPPFGGTDNEQFF
TRBJ2-1,19,TRBD2,.,TRBV5-1,TGCGCCAGCAGCCATAGACTAGCGGGAGAAAGAGGGGGCTACAATGAGCAGTTCTTC,CASSHRLAGERGGYNEQFF
TRBJ2-3,17,.,.,TRBV7-9,TGTGCCAGCAGCTTGTTCGGGGGGCGGCACCACACAGATACGCAGTATTTT,CASSLFGGRHHTDTQYF
TRBJ1-1,12,TRBD1,few,TRBV29-1,TGCAGCGTTGGACAGGGTCACACTGAAGCTTTCTTT,CSVGQGHTEAFF
TRBJ2-1,11,.,few,TRBV20-1,TGCAGTGCTAGACAAAACAATGAGCAGTTCTTC,CSARQNNEQFF
TRBJ2-3,17,.,.,TRBV3-1,TGTGCCAGCAGCCAAGAAGGTAGCGATATCAGCACAGATACGCAGTATTTT,CASSQEGSDISTDTQYF
TRBJ2-1,15,TRBD2,.,TRBV5-5,TGTGCCAGCAGCTTGGAACTAGCGGGAGACCATGAGCAGTTCTTC,CASSLELAGDHEQFF
TRBJ2-3,13,.,.,TRBV12-3/TRBV12-4,TGTGCCAGCAGTTTTATAGGGCCAGATACGCAGTATTTT,CASSFIGPDTQYF
TRBJ1-2,12,TRBD1,few,TRBV20-1,TGCAGTGCTTTTGGACAGGATTATGGCTACACCTTC,CSAFGQDYGYTF
TRBJ1-6,15,TRBD1,.,TRBV5-1,TGCGCCAGCAGCCCCTTAAGAGGGGGCAATTCACCCCTCCACTTT,CASSPLRGGNSPLHF
TRBJ2-2,14,.,.,TRBV6-2/TRBV6-3,TGTGCCAGCAGTTCTGGGACGAACACCGGGGAGCTGTTTTTT,CASSSGTNTGELFF
TRBJ2-1,13,.,.,TRBV5-6,TGTACCAGCATGGATACGGGGTACAATGAGCAGTTCTTC,CTSMDTGYNEQFF
TRBJ2-7,12,TRBD1,.,TRBV29-1,TGCAGCGCCATGCAGGGGGCCTACGAGCAGTACTTC,CSAMQGAYEQYF
TRBJ1-6,19,.,few,TRBV20-1,TGCAGTGCTAGAGATACATCCCGGGAGACAAGCCCTTATAATTCACCCCTCCACTTT,CSARDTSRETSPYNSPLHF
TRBJ2-1,17,TRBD2,.,TRBV2,TGTGCCAGCAGTTTACCCACGCGGCTAGCGGTAGACAATGAGCAGTTCTTC,CASSLPTRLAVDNEQFF
TRBJ1-1,15,.,.,TRBV11-2,TGTGCCAGCAGCCCCCCCCCGAAGGCGAACACTGAAGCTTTCTTT,CASSPPPKANTEAFF
TRBJ2-7,17,TRBD2,.,TRBV11-2,TGTGCCAGCAGCGAAGGACTAGCGGGAGAGTGGGTCTACGAGCAGTACTTC,CASSEGLAGEWVYEQYF
TRBJ1-1,13,.,.,TRBV20-1,TGCAGTGGGCTAGGGGAGGGCGGCACTGAAGCTTTCTTT,CSGLGEGGTEAFF
TRBJ2-1,17,TRBD2,.,TRBV2,TGTGCCAGCAGTGTGGGCAGCGGGAGGGCCCTCGGGAATGAGCAGTTCTTC,CASSVGSGRALGNEQFF
TRBJ2-7,14,.,once,TRBV5-1,TGCGCCAGCAGCTTGCGGCGGTGGGGGGACGAGCAGTACTTC,CASSLRRWGDEQYF
TRBJ2-5,15,TRBD2,.,TRBV10-2,TGCGCCAGCAGTGAAGCTAGCGGGTTCCAAGAGACCCAGTACTTC,CASSEASGFQETQYF
TRBJ2-5,13,.,few,TRBV20-1,TGCAGTGCTAGAGACCCAGGGAGAGAGACCCAGTACTTC,CSARDPGRETQYF